What follows describes a single T cell receptor beta chain. This sample is drawn from a study of shared clonotypes between healthy human individuals. Trimming left V 6 bases short and J 11 bases short, with 26 bases between. Germline V gives CDR1 MDHEN, CDR2 SYDVKM. CDR3 length equals 16 residues. Here immunoSEQ multiplex PCR was the method, and the copy in TCRdb shows in-frame clones only, minus some. Of 1 million to 1.2 million clones in the sample, approximately 80% were seen once. The receptor's source is a man between 18 and 29 years old in good health. Some clones in this sample may be carry-over from other donors' samples. The sequenced sample consisted of memory CD4+ T cells from PBMCs. Subset denoted: CD45RA-negative fraction. V is TRBV28 and J is TRBJ1-5, with no clear D. The CDR3 is CASRALGSLEVVSQHF. The DNA of the CDR3 is TGTGCCAGCAGGGCGTTGGGCAGTTTAGAGGTCGTGTCCCAGCATTTT. Drawing the rest from reference TRBV28 and TRBJ1-5, the complete variable domain is DVKVTQSSRYLVKRTGEKVFLECVQDMDHENMFWYRQDPGLGLRLIYFSYDVKMKEKGDIPEGYSVSREKKERFSLILESASTNQTSMYLCASRALGSLEVVSQHFGDGTRLSIL.